This TCR beta chain comes out of a study of blood T cells in healthy people across ages. The germline V gene encodes CDR1 SQVTM and CDR2 ANQGSEA. V lost 6 bases to trimming and J lost 7 bases, with 19 bases between them. The CDR3 is made up of 14 amino acids. The authors ran a second PCR of roughly 7 to 11 cycles using a sample-barcoded 5' primer and a J-beta primer mix. TCRdb reprocessed the 5' RACE reads with MiXCR, giving one entry per CDR3 protein. Altogether around 900,000 distinct CDR3 sequences are present, 51% being singletons, with the ten largest covering about 22%. The chain is built from TRBV29-1 and TRBJ2-1, with D maybe TRBD2 (6 bases). The sequencing input was blood. This clonotype was obtained from a woman aged 55-69 years in good health. CDR3 in DNA: TGCAGCGTGGGGCTGCGCCGGGGGTCGAATGAGCAGTTCTTC. Residues: CSVGLRRGSNEQFF.